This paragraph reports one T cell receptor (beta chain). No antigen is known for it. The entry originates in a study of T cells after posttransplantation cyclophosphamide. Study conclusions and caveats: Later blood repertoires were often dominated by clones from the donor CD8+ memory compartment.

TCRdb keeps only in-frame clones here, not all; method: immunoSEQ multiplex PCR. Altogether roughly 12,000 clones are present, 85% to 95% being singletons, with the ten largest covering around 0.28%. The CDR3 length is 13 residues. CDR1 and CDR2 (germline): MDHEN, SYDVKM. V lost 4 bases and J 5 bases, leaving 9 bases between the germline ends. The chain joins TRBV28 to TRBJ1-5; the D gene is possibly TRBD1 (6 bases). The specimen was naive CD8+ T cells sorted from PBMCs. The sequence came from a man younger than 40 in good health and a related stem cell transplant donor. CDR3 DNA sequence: TGTGCCAGCAGTTCCAGGGGTTATCAGCCCCAGCATTTT. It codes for CASSSRGYQPQHF.